This TCR beta chain originates from a study of Ad26.COV2.S vaccination and SARS-CoV-2 variants. Study-wide results and caveats: Spike-specific CD8+ and CD4+ T cell responses reportedly showed substantial breadth after vaccination. Greater spike-specific TCR breadth was seen in vaccine recipients than in placebo recipients.

In the case of this clone: The target antigen is unknown.

This CDR3 contains 13 residues. Trimming cost V 6 bases and J 3 bases, with 11 bases left between them. Germline lookup yields CDR1 MGHDK and CDR2 SYGVNS. The treatment is: some 20 received Ad26.COV2.S at low or high dose, single or two shots; roughly 5 received placebo; per-sample allocation not given. Specimens were obtained on day 63 following the first vaccine or placebo injection. Repertoires were generated with immunoSEQ multiplex PCR, while TCRdb's copy carries only in-frame clones and drops some. The data hold 350,000 to 500,000 clones, with roughly 90% observed a single time. Material: peripheral blood, obtained in a trial of Ad26.COV2.S vaccine versus placebo. V is TRBV25-1 and J is TRBJ1-1; D is perhaps TRBD1 (5 bases). The sequence derives from a person aged 18-60 years who received the Ad26.COV2.S COVID-19 vaccine or a placebo. Here the CDR3 DNA reads TGTGCCAGCAGGAGGATAGGGGACACTGAAGCTTTCTTT. Its protein product is CASRRIGDTEAFF. Full variable domain (rest looked up from reference TRBV25-1 and TRBJ1-1): EADIYQTPRYLVIGTGKKITLECSQTMGHDKMYWYQQDPGMELHLIHYSYGVNSTEKGDLSSESTVSRIRTEHFPLTLESARPSHTSQYLCASRRIGDTEAFFGQGTRLTVV.